The clone carrying this TCR beta chain was seen at least ten times. Its antigen is currently unknown. This record belongs to a study of response to subunit inactivated influenza vaccine. General observations from the study: Authors suggested few new T cells are recruited by each seasonal influenza vaccination.

TCRdb independently ran MiXCR on the RT-PCR reads; one entry per CDR3 protein. The data hold around 580,000 distinct CDR3 sequences, with roughly 10% observed a single time. There are 13 residues in the CDR3. Trimming took 8 bases from V and 6 from J; bases not matched to a gene: 7. Germline V gives CDR1 SNHLY, CDR2 FYNNEI. The receptor was derived from a man over 45 who received an inactivated influenza vaccine. Material: PBMCs from blood, obtained on the day of vaccination. J is TRBJ1-5 and V is TRBV2; TRBD1 matches 7 bases. The CDR3 is CASQGQAGQPQHF. The DNA for the CDR3 is TGTGCCAGCCAAGGACAGGCTGGTCAGCCCCAGCATTTT.